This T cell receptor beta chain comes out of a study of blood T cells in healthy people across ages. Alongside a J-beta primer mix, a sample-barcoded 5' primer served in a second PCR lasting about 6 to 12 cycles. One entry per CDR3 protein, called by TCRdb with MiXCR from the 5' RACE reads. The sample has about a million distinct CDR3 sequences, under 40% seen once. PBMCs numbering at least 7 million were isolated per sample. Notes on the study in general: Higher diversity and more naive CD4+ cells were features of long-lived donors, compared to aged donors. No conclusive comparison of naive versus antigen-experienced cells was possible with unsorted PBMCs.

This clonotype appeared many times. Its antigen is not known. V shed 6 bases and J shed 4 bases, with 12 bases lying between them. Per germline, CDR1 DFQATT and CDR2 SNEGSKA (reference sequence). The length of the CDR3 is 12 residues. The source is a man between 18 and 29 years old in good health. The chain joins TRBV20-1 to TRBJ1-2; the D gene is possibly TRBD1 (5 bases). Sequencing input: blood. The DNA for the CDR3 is TGCAGTGCCCAGACAGACCCCTATGGCTACACCTTC. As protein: CSAQTDPYGYTF.